Described below is a single TCR beta chain sequence and its context. Its antigen is still unknown. The CDR3 extends over 18 amino acids. V trimming: 5 bases; J trimming: 4 bases; junction bases outside the gene matches: 16. From germline, CDR1 is MDHEN and CDR2 SYDVKM. These data belong to a study of shared clonotypes between healthy human individuals. Across the whole study: Per-donor plates numbered three CD4 naive, three CD4 memory, two CD8 naive and one CD8 memory. Study-level findings and limits: On the whole, naive subsets had larger estimated richness than memory subsets had.

The authors' processing: From ImmunoSEQ came sequences covering only the junction and carrying no quality scores, so filtering differed. Method: immunoSEQ multiplex PCR; TCRdb's copy keeps in-frame clones and lacks some. V and J calls and clone size come straight from that table; D and trimming were deduced from the DNA. Among some 790,000 clones listed, about two thirds were seen once. The sample comprised memory CD4+ T cells sorted from blood. Subset defined: CD45RA-negative fraction. This receptor was obtained from a woman aged 25 to 39 in good health. The rearrangement uses TRBV28 and TRBJ2-4; 8 bases line up with TRBD2. CDR3 sequence reads: CASSIYPTRAGGKNIQYF. As DNA, the CDR3 is TGTGCCAGCAGTATCTACCCGACTAGGGCGGGAGGTAAAAACATTCAGTACTTC.